Below are 24 T cell receptor beta chains sequenced from a single sample in a study of blood T cells in healthy people across ages. Alongside a J-beta primer mix, a sample-barcoded 5' primer served in a second PCR lasting 7 to 11 cycles. TCRdb analysed the 5' RACE reads with MiXCR anew, one entry per CDR3 protein. This sample yields about a million distinct CDR3 sequences, of which just over 50% are seen a single time; 20% to 25% belongs to the top ten. The sequencing sample was made of blood. These receptors were obtained from a woman aged 55-75 years in good health.

The chain links TRBV27 to TRBJ2-7; 11 bases line up with TRBD2. Germline lookup yields CDR1 MNHEY and CDR2 SMNVEV (reference sequence). Trimming at V came to 5 bases and at J to 4 bases, leaving 10 bases not matched to a gene. The CDR3 is 16 amino acids. The CDR3 DNA is TGTGCCAGCAGTACCCCGGGGACTAGCGGAAGATACGAGCAGTACTTC. It codes for CASSTPGTSGRYEQYF.

This chain joins TRBV27 and TRBJ2-5; no reliable D call. The last part of the DNA fits TRBJ2-7 better; the J call may be wrong. Germline V lookup: CDR1 MNHEY, CDR2 SMNVEV (reference sequence). The CDR3 is 14 amino acids. As DNA, the CDR3 is TGTGCCAGCAGTTTGTCAGAGATTAACGACGAGCAGTACTTC. This gives the protein CASSLSEINDEQYF.

The table lists this clonotype with a few counts. V gene TRBV6-1 combines with J gene TRBJ2-1; the match to TRBD2 covers 10 bases. CDR1 and CDR2 (germline): MNHNS, SASEGT. J was trimmed by 6 bases and V by 8 bases; bases with no gene match: 10. The CDR3 extends over 15 amino acids. The CDR3 DNA reads TGTGCCAGCGGCCTAGCGGGAGTTATGGGCAATGAGCAGTTCTTC. Its protein is CASGLAGVMGNEQFF.

This rearrangement joins TRBV15 to TRBJ1-5; D ambiguous. The CDR3 runs 17 residues. V shed 3 bases and J shed 5 bases, with 20 bases lying between them. Germline CDR1 is LNHNV and CDR2 is YYDKDF (reference sequence). The CDR3 protein is CATSRRDGGSRDQPQHF. For the CDR3, the DNA is TGTGCCACCAGCAGGAGAGACGGAGGTTCGAGGGATCAGCCCCAGCATTTT.

This clonotype was detected only a few times. The DNA of the CDR3 is TGCAGTGCTAGGCTGGATTACAATGAGCAGTTCTTC. Translating gives CSARLDYNEQFF. V gene TRBV20-1 combines with J gene TRBJ2-1, with no clear D. Germline V lookup: CDR1 DFQATT, CDR2 SNEGSKA (reference sequence). The CDR3 is 12 amino acids. Trimming cost V 3 bases and J 4 bases, with 7 bases left between them.

In this sample, this clonotype turned up a few times. An end of the junction differs from the germline gene, which may be a read error. The chain has TRBV7-2 and TRBJ2-5; TRBD1 is a possible D gene (6 bases). CDR1 and CDR2 (germline): SGHTA, FQGNSA. The CDR3 spans 15 residues. CDR3 sequence: CASSLRGRGQGTQYF. The CDR3 DNA is TGTGCCAGCAGCTTAAGGGGCAGGGGCCAAGGGACCCAGTACTTC. The full variable domain, its missing parts supplied by reference TRBV7-2 and TRBJ2-5, is GAGVSQSPSNKVTEKGKDVELRCDPISGHTALYWYRQSLGQGLEFLIYFQGNSAPDKSGLPSDRFSAERTGGSVSTLTIQRTQQEDSAVYLCASSLRGRGQGTQYFGPGTRLLVL.

V is TRBV20-1 and J is TRBJ2-5; 7 bases agree with TRBD1. The length of the CDR3 is 14 residues. The germline V gene encodes CDR1 DFQATT and CDR2 SNEGSKA (reference sequence). The ends lost 3 bases at V and 3 bases at J; junction bases unmatched: 7. CDR3 loop: CSARKTGLEETQYF. The CDR3 nucleotides read TGCAGTGCTAGGAAGACAGGGCTGGAAGAGACCCAGTACTTC.

This clonotype was observed a few times. The chain couples TRBV20-1 to TRBJ2-5; D ambiguous. V lost 5 bases, J lost 1 base, and 8 bases lay in between. Germline V gene sequence: CDR1 DFQATT, CDR2 SNEGSKA (reference sequence). CDR3 size: 12 residues. CDR3 protein: CSAALAQETQYF. The CDR3 region has the DNA TGCAGTGCTGCGTTGGCCCAAGAGACCCAGTACTTC.

This chain joins TRBV29-1 and TRBJ2-3; D remains unclear. Germline lookup yields CDR1 SQVTM and CDR2 ANQGSEA. Trimming shortened V by 0 bases and J by 8 bases, and 9 bases separated the two germline ends. The CDR3 extends over 12 amino acids. In DNA, the CDR3 is TGCAGCGTTGAAGAGGGCCTTGGTACGCAGTATTTT. Translation gives CSVEEGLGTQYF.

A few counts support this clonotype. The J gene is TRBJ1-5, the V gene TRBV6-1, with a weak D call TRBD1 (5 bases). This CDR3 spans 13 amino acids. The V gene's germline CDR1 is MNHNS and CDR2 SASEGT. The V gene lost 5 bases and the J gene lost 4 bases, with 9 bases spanning the gap. CDR3 sequence (DNA): TGTGCCAGCAGTCCAAACAGGAATCAGCCCCAGCATTTT. The encoded protein is CASSPNRNQPQHF.

J is TRBJ2-3 and V is TRBV10-3, with 9 nucleotides matching TRBD2. Trimming cost V 6 bases and J 3 bases; bases outside gene matches: 7. Germline CDR1 ENHRY, CDR2 SYGVKD. The CDR3 length is 15 residues. Here the CDR3 reads CAISPGTSPTDTQYF. DNA of the CDR3: TGTGCCATCAGCCCCGGGACTAGCCCTACAGATACGCAGTATTTT.

The chain joins TRBV29-1 to TRBJ2-4; a weak D match, TRBD2 (7 bases). The V gene lost 7 bases and the J gene lost 13 bases, with 23 bases spanning the gap. The CDR3 loop spans 13 amino acids. Germline CDR1 SQVTM, CDR2 ANQGSEA. For the CDR3, the DNA is TGCAGCGCAAGGGGGGGGACGTCACGTGAGCAGTACTTC. Protein sequence: CSARGGTSREQYF.

The chain uses TRBV28 and TRBJ2-1; either TRBD1 or TRBD2 may supply D (5 bases each). This CDR3 spans 16 amino acids. Germline values: CDR1 MDHEN, CDR2 SYDVKM. The V end lost 5 bases, the J end lost 1 base, and 15 bases lay between the germline ends. The CDR3 nucleotides are TGTGCCAGCAGTCTACTGGGGGACGGATCCTACAATGAGCAGTTCTTC. This gives the protein CASSLLGDGSYNEQFF. The full variable domain, its missing parts supplied by reference TRBV28 and TRBJ2-1, is DVKVTQSSRYLVKRTGEKVFLECVQDMDHENMFWYRQDPGLGLRLIYFSYDVKMKEKGDIPEGYSVSREKKERFSLILESASTNQTSMYLCASSLLGDGSYNEQFFGPGTRLTVL.

The chain carries TRBV5-1 and TRBJ2-1; TRBD2 agrees at 10 bases. The CDR3 covers 16 residues. V lost 4 bases, J lost 0 bases, and 4 bases stayed unmatched. Per germline, CDR1 SGHRS and CDR2 YFSETQ. The CDR3 DNA follows: TGCGCCAGCAGCCAGGGACTAGCGCCCTCCTACAATGAGCAGTTCTTC. This codes for CASSQGLAPSYNEQFF.

Here the CDR3 DNA reads TGTGCCAGCAGTTGGCAGGCCATCCAGTACTTC. Translation: CASSWQAIQYF. The chain joins TRBV6-2 or TRBV6-3 to TRBJ2-5; D uncertain. V was pared by 4 bases and J by 10 bases, with 10 bases between. This CDR3 is 11 amino acids long. Germline CDR1 and CDR2: MNHEY and SVGEGT.

This rearrangement joins TRBV6-1 to TRBJ1-5, with D perhaps matching TRBD1 (6 bases). Germline assignment: CDR1 MNHNS and CDR2 SASEGT. Trimming took off 10 bases at V and 1 base at J, with 14 bases between the two ends. The CDR3 extends over 14 amino acids. In nucleotides, the CDR3 is TGTGCCATCCCAGACCAGGGGAGCAATCAGCCCCAGCATTTT. Translated: CAIPDQGSNQPQHF.

This clonotype was counted only a few times. The chain carries TRBV12-3 or TRBV12-4 and TRBJ2-3, with D maybe TRBD1 (6 bases). This CDR3 comprises 14 residues. Deletions cut 7 bases from V and 3 bases from J, with 14 bases between. CDR3 sequence: CASTGTTGTDTQYF. CDR3 sequence (DNA): TGTGCCAGCACCGGGACAACAGGAACAGATACGCAGTATTTT.

V gene TRBV7-6 combines with J gene TRBJ2-7; unclear D gene. CDR3 length equals 12 residues. V lost 5 bases to trimming and J lost 6 bases, with 11 bases between them. CDR1 SGHVS and CDR2 FNYEAQ come from the germline V gene. The CDR3 nucleotides read TGTGCCAGCAGCGCTTACAGAAGCGAGCAGTACTTC. This sequence encodes CASSAYRSEQYF.

V gene TRBV4-3 combines with J gene TRBJ2-5; TRBD2 is a possible D gene (6 bases). Trimming pared 2 bases from V and 5 bases from J, leaving 18 bases between. The CDR3 runs to 16 residues. Per germline, CDR1 LGHNA and CDR2 YSLEER. The CDR3 nucleotides are TGCGCCAGCAGCCAAAGCCACCGGCGGGACCTGGAGACCCAGTACTTC. Its protein is CASSQSHRRDLETQYF.

The V and J genes are TRBV20-1 and TRBJ2-2, with D perhaps matching TRBD1 (6 bases). In germline, CDR1 is DFQATT, CDR2 SNEGSKA (reference sequence). The CDR3 length is 18 residues. Between the trimmed V and J ends, which lost 1 base and 5 bases, there was a span of 23 bases. The CDR3 DNA follows: TGCAGTGCTAGAGGGTCAAGGGGGAAAAATTGGGTAACCGGGGAGCTGTTTTTT. Protein: CSARGSRGKNWVTGELFF.

Comment on this clonotype: The junction does not match germline at one end; this may be a read error. The rearrangement uses TRBV4-1 and TRBJ2-3; D is unresolved. This CDR3 region has 12 residues. CDR1 is MGHRA and CDR2 is YSYEKL in the germline V gene. CDR3 nucleotide sequence: TGCGCCAGCAGCCAACCCCCAGAGACGCAGTATTTT. Its translation: CASSQPPETQYF.

This clonotype showed up just a few times. This chain joins TRBV20-1 and TRBJ2-1; 13 bases are shared with TRBD2. V lost 4 bases, J lost 8 bases, and 8 bases stayed unmatched. The CDR3 runs to 15 residues. In germline, CDR1 is DFQATT, CDR2 SNEGSKA (reference sequence). The CDR3: CSAKKLAGGPYEQFF. As DNA, the CDR3 is TGCAGTGCTAAGAAACTAGCGGGAGGGCCGTATGAGCAGTTCTTC.

The chain carries TRBV4-1 and TRBJ2-7; TRBD2 matches at 8 bases. V shed 6 bases, J shed 7 bases, and the junction held 14 bases outside the gene matches. This CDR3 has 15 residues. CDR1 MGHRA and CDR2 YSYEKL come from the germline V gene. The CDR3 sequence is CASSLSGGPKGEQYF. Here the CDR3 DNA reads TGCGCCAGCAGTCTCTCGGGAGGGCCAAAAGGGGAGCAGTACTTC.

CDR3 sequence (DNA): TGTGCCAGCAGTGTACTAGCGGGAGACCACGAGCAGTACTTC. Residues: CASSVLAGDHEQYF. The chain uses TRBV2 and TRBJ2-7; 11 nucleotides match TRBD2. CDR1 and CDR2 (germline): SNHLY, FYNNEI. The J segment lost 5 bases and the V segment lost 4 bases, leaving 4 bases of the junction unmatched. The CDR3 is 14 amino acids. Filled out from reference TRBV2 and TRBJ2-7, the complete variable domain reads EPEVTQTPSHQVTQMGQEVILRCVPISNHLYFYWYRQILGQKVEFLVSFYNNEISEKSEIFDDQFSVERPDGSNFTLKIRSTKLEDSAMYFCASSVLAGDHEQYFGPGTRLTVT.